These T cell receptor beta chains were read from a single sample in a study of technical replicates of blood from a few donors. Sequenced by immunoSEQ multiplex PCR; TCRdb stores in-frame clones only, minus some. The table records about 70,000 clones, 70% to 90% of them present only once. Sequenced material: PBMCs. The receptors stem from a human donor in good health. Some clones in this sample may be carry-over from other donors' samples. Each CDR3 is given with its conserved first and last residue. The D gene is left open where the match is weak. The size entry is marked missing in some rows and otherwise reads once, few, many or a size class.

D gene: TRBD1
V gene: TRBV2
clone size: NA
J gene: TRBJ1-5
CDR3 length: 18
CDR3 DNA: TGTGCCAGCACCTCCACAGGGGGAGAAAGGTATAGCAATCAGCCCCAGCATTTT
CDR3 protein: CASTSTGGERYSNQPQHF

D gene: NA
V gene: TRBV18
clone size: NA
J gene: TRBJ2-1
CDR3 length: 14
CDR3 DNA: TGTGCCAGCTCACCTGCACTGGCGGGGTATGAGCAGTTCTTC
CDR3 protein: CASSPALAGYEQFF

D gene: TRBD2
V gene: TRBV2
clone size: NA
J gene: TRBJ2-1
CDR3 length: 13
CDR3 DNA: TGTGCCACGGGACTAGCGGGCTACAATGAGCAGTTCTTC
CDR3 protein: CATGLAGYNEQFF

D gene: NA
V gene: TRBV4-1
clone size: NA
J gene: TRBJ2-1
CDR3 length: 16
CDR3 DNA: TGCGCCAGCAGCCAAGATCGGAGCGGAGTTTACAATGAGCAGTTCTTC
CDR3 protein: CASSQDRSGVYNEQFF

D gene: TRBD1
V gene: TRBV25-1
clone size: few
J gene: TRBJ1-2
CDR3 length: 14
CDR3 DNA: TGTGCCAGCAGTGAGCCCGGGACAGTACGTGGCTACACCTTC
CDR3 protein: CASSEPGTVRGYTF

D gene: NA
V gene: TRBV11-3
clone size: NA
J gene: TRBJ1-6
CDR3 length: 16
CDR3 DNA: TGTGCCAGCACCTTCAGCAGGGGTATAGACAATTCACCCCTCCACTTT
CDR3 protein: CASTFSRGIDNSPLHF

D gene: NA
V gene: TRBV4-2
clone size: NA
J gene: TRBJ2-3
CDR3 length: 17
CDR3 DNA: TGTGCCAGCAGCCAAGATTTATGGGAGTCGGCCCCAGATACGCAGTATTTT
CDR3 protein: CASSQDLWESAPDTQYF

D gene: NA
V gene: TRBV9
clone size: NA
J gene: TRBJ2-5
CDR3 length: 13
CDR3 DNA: TGTGCCAGCAGCGCCGCTTCCGGGGAGACCCAGTACTTC
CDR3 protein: CASSAASGETQYF

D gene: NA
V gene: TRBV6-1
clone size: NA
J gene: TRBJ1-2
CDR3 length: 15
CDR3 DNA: TGTGCCAGCAGTGAAGTCCTCGGCAGGGGCTATGGCTACACCTTC
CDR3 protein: CASSEVLGRGYGYTF

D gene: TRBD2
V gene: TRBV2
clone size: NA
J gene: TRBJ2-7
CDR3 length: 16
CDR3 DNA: TGTGCCAGCAGTATTAGCGGGGGGGCAATATTCTTCGAGCAGTACTTC
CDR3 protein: CASSISGGAIFFEQYF

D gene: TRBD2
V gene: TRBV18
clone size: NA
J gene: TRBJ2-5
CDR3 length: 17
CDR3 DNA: TGTGCCAGCTCACCACCGAGCTTTAGCGGGAGAAGTGAGACCCAGTACTTC
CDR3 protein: CASSPPSFSGRSETQYF

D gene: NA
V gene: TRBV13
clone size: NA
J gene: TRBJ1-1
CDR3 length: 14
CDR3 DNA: TGTGCCAGCAGCTTAGAGGGGGGGGGCACTGAAGCTTTCTTT
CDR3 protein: CASSLEGGGTEAFF

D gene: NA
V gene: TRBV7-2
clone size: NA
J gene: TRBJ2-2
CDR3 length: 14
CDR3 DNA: TGTGCCAGCAGCTTAGGTTACCAGCGCCGGGAGCTGTTTTTT
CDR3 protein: CASSLGYQRRELFF

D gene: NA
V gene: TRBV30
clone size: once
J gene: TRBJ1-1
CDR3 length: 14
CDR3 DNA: TGTGCCTGGAACACGGCAGGGGTGGCCACTGAAGCTTTCTTT
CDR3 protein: CAWNTAGVATEAFF

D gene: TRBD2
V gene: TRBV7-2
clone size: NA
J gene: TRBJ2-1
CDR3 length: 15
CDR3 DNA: TGTGCCAGCAGCGCGAGCGGGAGCTCCTACAATGAGCAGTTCTTC
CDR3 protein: CASSASGSSYNEQFF

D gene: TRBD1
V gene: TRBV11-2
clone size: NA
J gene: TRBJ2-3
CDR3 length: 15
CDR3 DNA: TGTGCCAGCAGCCAGACAGGGCTTCCCACAGATACGCAGTATTTT
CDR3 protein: CASSQTGLPTDTQYF

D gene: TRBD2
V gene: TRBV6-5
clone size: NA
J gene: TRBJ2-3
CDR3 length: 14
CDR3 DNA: TGTGCCAGCGGGACTAGCGGGGGGGCAGATACGCAGTATTTT
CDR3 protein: CASGTSGGADTQYF

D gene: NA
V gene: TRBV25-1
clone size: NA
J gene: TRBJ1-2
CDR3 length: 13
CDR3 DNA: TGTGCCAGCGGTGATCAGGGTCTTAATGGCTACACCTTC
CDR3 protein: CASGDQGLNGYTF

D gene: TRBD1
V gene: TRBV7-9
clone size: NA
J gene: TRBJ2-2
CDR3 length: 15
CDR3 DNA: TGTGCCAGCAGCGAGGGACAGGGGTGGACCGGGGAGCTGTTTTTT
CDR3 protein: CASSEGQGWTGELFF

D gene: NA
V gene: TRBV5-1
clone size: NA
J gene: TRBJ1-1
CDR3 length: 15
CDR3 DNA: TGCGCCAGCAGCCCTTCCGGACAGAGCAACACTGAAGCTTTCTTT
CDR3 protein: CASSPSGQSNTEAFF

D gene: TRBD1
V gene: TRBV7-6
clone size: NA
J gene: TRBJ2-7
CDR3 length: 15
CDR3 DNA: TGTGCCAGCAGCTTAGTTTCAGGGGGCTTCCACGAGCAGTACTTC
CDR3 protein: CASSLVSGGFHEQYF

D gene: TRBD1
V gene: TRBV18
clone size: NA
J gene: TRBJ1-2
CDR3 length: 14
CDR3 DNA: TGTGCCAGCTCATTCACGACAGGGCCCTATGGCTACACCTTC
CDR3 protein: CASSFTTGPYGYTF

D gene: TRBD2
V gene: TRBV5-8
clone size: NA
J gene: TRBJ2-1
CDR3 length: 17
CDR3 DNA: TGTGCCAGCAGCTTGGTAGCGGGAGGGCAATCTTACAATGAGCAGTTCTTC
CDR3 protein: CASSLVAGGQSYNEQFF

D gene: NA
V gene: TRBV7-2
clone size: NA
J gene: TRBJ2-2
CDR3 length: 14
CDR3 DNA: TGTGCCAGCAGCCCCTACCGAAGTACCGGGGAGCTGTTTTTT
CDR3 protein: CASSPYRSTGELFF

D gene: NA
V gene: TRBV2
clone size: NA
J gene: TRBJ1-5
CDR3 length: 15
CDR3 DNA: TGTGCCAGCAGTGACACGGGGTATAGCAATCAGCCCCAGCATTTT
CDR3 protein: CASSDTGYSNQPQHF